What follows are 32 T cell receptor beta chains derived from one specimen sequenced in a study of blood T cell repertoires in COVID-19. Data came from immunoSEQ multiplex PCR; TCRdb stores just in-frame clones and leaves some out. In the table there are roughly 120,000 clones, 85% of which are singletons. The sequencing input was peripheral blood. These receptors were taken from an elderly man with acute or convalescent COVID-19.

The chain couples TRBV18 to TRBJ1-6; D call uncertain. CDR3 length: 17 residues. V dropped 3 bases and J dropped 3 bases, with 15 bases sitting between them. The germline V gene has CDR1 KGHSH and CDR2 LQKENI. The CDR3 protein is CASSPVFLFNYNSPLHF. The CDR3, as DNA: TGTGCCAGCTCACCTGTTTTCCTATTTAACTATAATTCACCCCTCCACTTT.

The CDR3 nucleotides read TGTGCCACCAGCGTAGGGACTGTTTATCAGCCCCAGCATTTT. Translated: CATSVGTVYQPQHF. The rearrangement links TRBV15 to TRBJ1-5; D perhaps matches TRBD1 (5 bases). V was cut by 5 bases and J by 5 bases, with 13 bases left in between. CDR1 and CDR2 (germline): LNHNV, YYDKDF (reference sequence). The CDR3 totals 14 residues.

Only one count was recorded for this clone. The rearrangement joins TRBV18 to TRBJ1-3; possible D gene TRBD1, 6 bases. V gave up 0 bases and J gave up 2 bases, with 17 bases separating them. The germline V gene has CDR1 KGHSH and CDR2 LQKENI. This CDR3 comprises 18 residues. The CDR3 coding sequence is TGTGCCAGCTCACCACCGGTCGCAGGGGCTCGAACTGGAAACACCATATATTTT. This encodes CASSPPVAGARTGNTIYF.

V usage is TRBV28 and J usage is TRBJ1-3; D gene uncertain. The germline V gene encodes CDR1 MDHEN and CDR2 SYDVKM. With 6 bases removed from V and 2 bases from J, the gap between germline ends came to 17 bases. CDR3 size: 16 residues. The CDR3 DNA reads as TGTGCCAGCAGCCCAAGTGAGCCGCGGGCTGGAAACACCATATATTTT. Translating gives CASSPSEPRAGNTIYF.

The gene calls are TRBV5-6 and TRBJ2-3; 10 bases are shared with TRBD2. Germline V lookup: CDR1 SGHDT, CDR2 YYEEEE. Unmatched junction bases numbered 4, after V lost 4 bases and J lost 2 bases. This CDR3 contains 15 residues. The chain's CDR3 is CASSLSGRLTDTQYF. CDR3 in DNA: TGTGCCAGCAGCCTTAGCGGGAGGCTCACAGATACGCAGTATTTT.

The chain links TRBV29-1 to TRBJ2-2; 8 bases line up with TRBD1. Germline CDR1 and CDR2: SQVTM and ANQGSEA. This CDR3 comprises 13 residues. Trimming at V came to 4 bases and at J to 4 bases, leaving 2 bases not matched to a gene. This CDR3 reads CSVATGVTGELFF. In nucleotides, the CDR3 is TGCAGCGTTGCGACAGGGGTCACCGGGGAGCTGTTTTTT.

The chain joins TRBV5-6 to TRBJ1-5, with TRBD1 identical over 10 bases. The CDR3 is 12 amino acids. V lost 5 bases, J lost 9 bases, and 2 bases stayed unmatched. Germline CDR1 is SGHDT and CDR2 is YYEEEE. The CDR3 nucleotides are TGTGCCAGCAGGCGGGACAGGGGGCCCCAGCATTTT. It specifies CASRRDRGPQHF.

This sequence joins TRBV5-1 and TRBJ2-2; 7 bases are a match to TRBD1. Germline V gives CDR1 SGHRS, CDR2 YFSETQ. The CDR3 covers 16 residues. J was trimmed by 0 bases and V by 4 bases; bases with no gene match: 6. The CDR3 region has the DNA TGCGCCAGCAGCACGGAGGACAGGTCGAACACCGGGGAGCTGTTTTTT. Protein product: CASSTEDRSNTGELFF.

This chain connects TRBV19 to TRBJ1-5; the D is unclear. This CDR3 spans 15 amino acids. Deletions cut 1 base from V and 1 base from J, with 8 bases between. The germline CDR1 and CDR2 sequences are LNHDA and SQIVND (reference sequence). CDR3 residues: CASSIVLGSNQPQHF. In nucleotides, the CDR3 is TGTGCCAGTAGTATAGTACTAGGGAGCAATCAGCCCCAGCATTTT. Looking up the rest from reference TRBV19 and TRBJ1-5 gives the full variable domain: DGGITQSPKYLFRKEGQNVTLSCEQNLNHDAMYWYRQDPGQGLRLIYYSQIVNDFQKGDIAEGYSVSREKKESFPLTVTSAQKNPTAFYLCASSIVLGSNQPQHFGDGTRLSIL.

Here the CDR3 reads CASSPPGQYTGYTF. CDR3 in DNA: TGCGCCAGCAGCCCCCCGGGACAGTATACGGGCTACACCTTC. The chain has TRBV5-1 and TRBJ1-2, with 7 bases that match TRBD1. Germline assignment: CDR1 SGHRS and CDR2 YFSETQ. The CDR3 extends over 14 amino acids. Trimming took 4 bases from V and 8 from J; bases not matched to a gene: 11. The full variable domain, completed using reference TRBV5-1 and TRBJ1-2, is KAGVTQTPRYLIKTRGQQVTLSCSPISGHRSVSWYQQTPGQGLQFLFEYFSETQRNKGNFPGRFSGRQFSNSRSEMNVSTLELGDSALYLCASSPPGQYTGYTFGSGTRLTVV.

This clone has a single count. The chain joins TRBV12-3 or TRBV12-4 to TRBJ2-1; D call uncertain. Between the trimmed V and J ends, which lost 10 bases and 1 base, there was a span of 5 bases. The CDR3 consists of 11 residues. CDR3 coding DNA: TGTGCCACCCAATCCTACAATGAGCAGTTCTTC. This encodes CATQSYNEQFF.

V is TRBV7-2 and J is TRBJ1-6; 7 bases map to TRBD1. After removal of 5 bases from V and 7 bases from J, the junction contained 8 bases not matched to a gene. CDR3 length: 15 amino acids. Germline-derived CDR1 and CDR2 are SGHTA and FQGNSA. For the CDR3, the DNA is TGTGCCAGCAGCCCCAGACAGGGTAGAAATTCACCCCTCCACTTT. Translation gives CASSPRQGRNSPLHF.

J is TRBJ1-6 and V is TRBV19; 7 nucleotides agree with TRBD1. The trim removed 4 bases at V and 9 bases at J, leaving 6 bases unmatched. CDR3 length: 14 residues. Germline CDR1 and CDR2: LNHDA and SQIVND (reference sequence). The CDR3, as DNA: TGTGCCAGTAGTACCGGGACAGAGGTTTCACCCCTCCACTTT. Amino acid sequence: CASSTGTEVSPLHF.

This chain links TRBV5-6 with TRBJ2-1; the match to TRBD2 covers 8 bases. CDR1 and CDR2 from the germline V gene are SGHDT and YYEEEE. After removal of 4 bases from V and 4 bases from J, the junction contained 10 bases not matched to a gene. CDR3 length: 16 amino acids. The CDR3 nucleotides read TGTGCCAGCAGCCAGACGAGGGTAGCGGGATACAATGAGCAGTTCTTC. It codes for CASSQTRVAGYNEQFF.

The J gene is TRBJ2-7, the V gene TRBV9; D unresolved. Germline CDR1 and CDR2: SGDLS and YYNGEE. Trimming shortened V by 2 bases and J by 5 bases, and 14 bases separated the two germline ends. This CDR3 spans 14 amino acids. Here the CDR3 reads CASSVEPGTDEQYF. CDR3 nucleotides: TGTGCCAGCAGCGTTGAACCGGGTACCGACGAGCAGTACTTC.

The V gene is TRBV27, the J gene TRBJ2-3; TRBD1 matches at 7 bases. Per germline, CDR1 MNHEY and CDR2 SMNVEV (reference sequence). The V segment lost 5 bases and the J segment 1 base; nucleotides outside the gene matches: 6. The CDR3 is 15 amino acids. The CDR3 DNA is TGTGCCAGCAGTGAAACCGGGACAGGCACAGATACGCAGTATTTT. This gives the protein CASSETGTGTDTQYF.

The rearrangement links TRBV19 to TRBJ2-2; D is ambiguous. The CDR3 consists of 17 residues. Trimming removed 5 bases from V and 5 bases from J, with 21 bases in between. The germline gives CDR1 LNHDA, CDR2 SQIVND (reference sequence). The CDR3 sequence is CASSVSNTRVRTGELFF. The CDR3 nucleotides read TGTGCCAGTAGTGTCTCCAACACCCGGGTTCGGACCGGGGAGCTGTTTTTT.

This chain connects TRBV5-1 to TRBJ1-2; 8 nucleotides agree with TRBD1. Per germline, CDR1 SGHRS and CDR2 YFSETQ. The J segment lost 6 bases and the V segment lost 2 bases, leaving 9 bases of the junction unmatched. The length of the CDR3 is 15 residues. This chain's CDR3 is CASSLDGQGWNGYTF. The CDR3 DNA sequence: TGCGCCAGCAGCTTAGATGGACAGGGATGGAATGGCTACACCTTC.

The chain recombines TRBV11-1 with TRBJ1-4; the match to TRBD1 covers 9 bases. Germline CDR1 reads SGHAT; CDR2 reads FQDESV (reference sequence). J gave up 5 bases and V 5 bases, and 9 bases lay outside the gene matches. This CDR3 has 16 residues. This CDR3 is CASSRIPGTGNEKLFF. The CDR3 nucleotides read TGTGCCAGCAGCCGAATACCCGGGACAGGGAATGAAAAACTGTTTTTT.

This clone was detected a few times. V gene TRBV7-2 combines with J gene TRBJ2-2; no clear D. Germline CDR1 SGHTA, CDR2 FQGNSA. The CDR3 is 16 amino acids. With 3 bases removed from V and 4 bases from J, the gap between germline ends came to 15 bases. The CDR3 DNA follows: TGTGCCAGCAGCTTTTTGTCGGCAGGTCGCACCGGGGAGCTGTTTTTT. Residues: CASSFLSAGRTGELFF. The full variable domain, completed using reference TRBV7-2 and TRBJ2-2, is GAGVSQSPSNKVTEKGKDVELRCDPISGHTALYWYRQSLGQGLEFLIYFQGNSAPDKSGLPSDRFSAERTGGSVSTLTIQRTQQEDSAVYLCASSFLSAGRTGELFFGEGSRLTVL.

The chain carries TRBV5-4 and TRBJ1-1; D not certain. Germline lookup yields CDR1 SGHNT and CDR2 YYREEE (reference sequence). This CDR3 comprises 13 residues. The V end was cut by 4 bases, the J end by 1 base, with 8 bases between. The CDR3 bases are TGTGCCAGCAGCCGGGTCAGGAACACTGAAGCTTTCTTT. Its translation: CASSRVRNTEAFF.

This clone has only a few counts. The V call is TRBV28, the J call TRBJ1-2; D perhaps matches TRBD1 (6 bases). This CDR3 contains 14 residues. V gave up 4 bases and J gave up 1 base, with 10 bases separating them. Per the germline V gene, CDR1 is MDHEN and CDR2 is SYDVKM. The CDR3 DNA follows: TGTGCCAGCAGTTCTGGGACAAGTAACTATGGCTACACCTTC. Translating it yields CASSSGTSNYGYTF.

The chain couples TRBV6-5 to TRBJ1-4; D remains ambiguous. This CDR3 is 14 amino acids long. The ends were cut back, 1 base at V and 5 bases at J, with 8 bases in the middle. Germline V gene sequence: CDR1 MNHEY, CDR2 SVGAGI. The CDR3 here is CASSYFQFNEKLFF. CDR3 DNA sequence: TGTGCCAGCAGTTACTTTCAGTTCAATGAAAAACTGTTTTTT.

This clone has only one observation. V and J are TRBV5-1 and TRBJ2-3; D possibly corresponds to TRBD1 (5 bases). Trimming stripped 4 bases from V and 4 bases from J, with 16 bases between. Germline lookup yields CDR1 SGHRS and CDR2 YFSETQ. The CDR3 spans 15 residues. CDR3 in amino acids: CASSQYQAGSDTQYF. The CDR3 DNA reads TGCGCCAGCAGCCAGTATCAAGCAGGGTCAGATACGCAGTATTTT.

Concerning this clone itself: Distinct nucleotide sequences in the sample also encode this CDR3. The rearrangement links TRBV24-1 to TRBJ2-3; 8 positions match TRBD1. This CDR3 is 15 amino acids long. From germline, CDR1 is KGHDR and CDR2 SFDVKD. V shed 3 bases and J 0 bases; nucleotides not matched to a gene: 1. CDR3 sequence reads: CATSDGTGSTDTQYF. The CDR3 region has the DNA TGTGCCACCAGTGATGGGACAGGAAGCACAGATACGCAGTATTTT.

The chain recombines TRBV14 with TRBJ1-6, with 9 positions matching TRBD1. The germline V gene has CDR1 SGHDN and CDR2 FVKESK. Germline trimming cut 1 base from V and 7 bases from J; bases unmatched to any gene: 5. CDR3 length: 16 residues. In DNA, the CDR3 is TGTGCCAGCAGCCAAGTGTTTGGACAGGGGAATTCACCCCTCCACTTT. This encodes CASSQVFGQGNSPLHF.

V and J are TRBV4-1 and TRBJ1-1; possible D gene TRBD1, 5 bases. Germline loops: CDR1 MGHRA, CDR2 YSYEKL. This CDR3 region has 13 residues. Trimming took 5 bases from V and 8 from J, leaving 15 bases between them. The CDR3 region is CASSYNGAGEAFF. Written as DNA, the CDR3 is TGCGCCAGCAGCTATAATGGGGCTGGGGAAGCTTTCTTT.

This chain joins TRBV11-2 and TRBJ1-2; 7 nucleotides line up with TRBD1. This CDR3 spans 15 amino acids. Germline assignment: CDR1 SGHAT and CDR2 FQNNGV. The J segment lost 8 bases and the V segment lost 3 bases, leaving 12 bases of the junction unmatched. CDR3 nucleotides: TGTGCCAGCAGCTTGAACACAGGGGAGCCTTGGGGCTACACCTTC. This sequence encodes CASSLNTGEPWGYTF.

The CDR3 here is CATAEPGQYNEQFF. The CDR3 DNA follows: TGTGCCACCGCAGAGCCAGGGCAGTACAATGAGCAGTTCTTC. The chain recombines TRBV24-1 with TRBJ2-1, with D possibly TRBD1 on 5 matching bases. Trimming pared 9 bases from V and 4 bases from J, leaving 15 bases between. The germline CDR1 and CDR2 sequences are KGHDR and SFDVKD. The CDR3 contains 14 residues.

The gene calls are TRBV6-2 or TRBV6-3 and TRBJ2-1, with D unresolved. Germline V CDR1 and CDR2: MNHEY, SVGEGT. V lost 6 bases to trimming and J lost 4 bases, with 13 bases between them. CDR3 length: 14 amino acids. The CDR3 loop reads CASSPSASYNEQFF. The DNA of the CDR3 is TGTGCCAGCAGCCCCTCGGCTAGTTACAATGAGCAGTTCTTC.

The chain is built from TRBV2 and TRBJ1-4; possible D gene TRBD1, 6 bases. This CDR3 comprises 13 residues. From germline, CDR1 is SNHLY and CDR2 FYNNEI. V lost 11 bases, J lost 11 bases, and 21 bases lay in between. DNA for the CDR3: TGTGCCGGAACAGGGTACTTGATGGGGAAACTGTTTTTT. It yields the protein CAGTGYLMGKLFF.

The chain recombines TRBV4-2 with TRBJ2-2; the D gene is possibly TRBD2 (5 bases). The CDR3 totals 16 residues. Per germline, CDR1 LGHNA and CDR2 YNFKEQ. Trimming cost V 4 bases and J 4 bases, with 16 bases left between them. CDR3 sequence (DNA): TGTGCCAGCAGCCCCAACGTCCGGGATAGCACCGGGGAGCTGTTTTTT. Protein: CASSPNVRDSTGELFF.